The clone carrying this TCR beta chain was detected a few times. Its antigen is as yet unknown. This specimen belongs to a study of CD8+ T cells in alopecia areata. Unmatched junction bases numbered 9, after V lost 6 bases and J lost 7 bases. Germline V gene lookup returns CDR1 ENHRY and CDR2 SYGVKD. CDR3 length: 14 amino acids. The treatment was: oral pan-JAK inhibitor, 5-10 mg twice daily. Isolated RNA was reverse transcribed into cDNA used as the sequencing template. Clones were read by immunoSEQ multiplex PCR, and TCRdb kept only the in-frame ones, dropping some. The data show roughly 220,000 clones, with 66% seen just once and around 1.3% held by the top ten. General study findings and limits: A single nonresponder leaves the baseline CD8+ expansion link to response uncertain.

The specimen was CD4+ T cells sorted from blood, collected at week 44, from a patient treated with tofacitinib. The origin of this receptor is a human donor with alopecia areata. The rearrangement joins TRBV10-3 to TRBJ2-1, with 7 positions matching TRBD2. As DNA, the CDR3 is TGTGCCATCAGCGCCCAGGGCGGGGGAAATGAGCAGTTCTTC. Protein sequence: CAISAQGGGNEQFF.